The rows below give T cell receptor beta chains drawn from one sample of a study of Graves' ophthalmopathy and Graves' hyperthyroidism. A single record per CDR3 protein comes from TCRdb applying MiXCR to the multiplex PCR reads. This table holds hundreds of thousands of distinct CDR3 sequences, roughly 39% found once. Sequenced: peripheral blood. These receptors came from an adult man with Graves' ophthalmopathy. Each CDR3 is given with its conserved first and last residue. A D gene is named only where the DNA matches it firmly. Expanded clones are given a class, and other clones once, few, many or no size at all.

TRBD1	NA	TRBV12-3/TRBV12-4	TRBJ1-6	CASSLQGAEFNSPLHF	TGTGCCAGCAGTCTACAGGGGGCAGAATTTAATTCACCCCTCCACTTT
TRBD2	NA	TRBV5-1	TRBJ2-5	CASSVQAGDQGTQYF	TGCGCCAGCAGCGTACAAGCGGGGGACCAAGGGACCCAGTACTTC
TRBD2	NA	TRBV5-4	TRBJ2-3	CASSKRGGRTDTQYF	TGTGCCAGCAGCAAGCGGGGGGGTCGTACAGATACGCAGTATTTT
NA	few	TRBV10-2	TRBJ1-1	CASSVAGIMNTEAFF	TGCGCCAGCAGTGTGGCAGGGATAATGAACACTGAAGCTTTCTTT
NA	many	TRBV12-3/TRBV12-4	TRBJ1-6	CASSPLTVSPLHF	TGTGCCAGCAGTCCCCTGACAGTCTCGCCCCTCCACTTT
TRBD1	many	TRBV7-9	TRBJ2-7	CASSSRTGEAEQYF	TGTGCCAGCAGCTCCCGGACAGGGGAGGCCGAGCAGTACTTC
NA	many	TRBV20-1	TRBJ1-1	CSANPSGRVSEAFF	TGCAGTGCTAACCCCTCGGGGAGGGTGAGTGAAGCTTTCTTT
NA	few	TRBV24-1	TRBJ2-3	CATTDRRNTQYF	TGTGCCACCACCGACCGACGAAATACGCAGTATTTT
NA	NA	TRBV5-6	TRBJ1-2	CASSPGSGANYGYTF	TGTGCCAGCAGCCCGGGAAGTGGGGCTAACTATGGCTACACCTTC
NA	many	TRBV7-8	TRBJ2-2	CASTPPGATGELFF	TGTGCCAGCACCCCTCCCGGGGCCACCGGGGAGCTGTTTTTT
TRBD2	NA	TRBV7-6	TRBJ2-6	CASSFPSGGAGTQNVLTF	TGTGCCAGCAGCTTTCCAAGCGGGGGGGCGGGGACCCAGAACGTCCTGACTTTC
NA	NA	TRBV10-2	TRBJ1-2	CASSEGESHYGYTF	TGCGCCAGCAGTGAGGGGGAGTCCCACTATGGCTACACCTTC
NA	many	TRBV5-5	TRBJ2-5	CASSPAPREETQYF	TGTGCCAGCAGCCCGGCCCCCCGGGAGGAGACCCAGTACTTC
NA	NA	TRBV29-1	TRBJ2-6	CSVETGFSSGANVLTF	TGCAGCGTTGAAACAGGGTTTTCGTCTGGGGCCAACGTCCTGACTTTC
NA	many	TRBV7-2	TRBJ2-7	CASSHGPRYEQYF	TGTGCCAGCAGTCATGGACCTCGCTACGAGCAGTACTTC
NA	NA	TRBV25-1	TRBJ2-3	CASTLKGRGFSTDTQYF	TGTGCCAGCACCTTGAAGGGCCGGGGTTTTAGCACAGATACGCAGTATTTT
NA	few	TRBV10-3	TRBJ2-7	CASSYSTGNEQYF	TGTGCCAGCAGTTACTCGACGGGAAACGAGCAGTACTTC
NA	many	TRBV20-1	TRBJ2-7	CSTSDSTYEQYF	NA
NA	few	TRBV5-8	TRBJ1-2	CASSLVTARDGYTF	TGTGCCAGCAGCTTGGTAACAGCCAGGGATGGCTACACCTTC